The 22 T cell receptor beta chains listed next were all sequenced from one sample in a study of T cell responses to AZD1222 COVID-19 vaccine. The assay was immunoSEQ multiplex PCR, and TCRdb's table has in-frame clones only and misses some. In the table there are 95,000 to 100,000 clones, over 75% of which are singletons. Sequencing used peripheral blood, obtained on day 0 of AZD1222 vaccination. The origin of the receptors is an adult in good health.

This clone was detected once. CDR3 amino acids: CASSMEEGTGDTQYF. CDR3 nucleotide sequence: TGTGCCAGTAGTATGGAGGAAGGAACGGGAGATACGCAGTATTTT. The rearrangement links TRBV19 to TRBJ2-3; TRBD2 is a possible D gene (5 bases). This CDR3 is 15 amino acids long. Trimming took off 3 bases at V and 5 bases at J, with 15 bases between the two ends. Per the germline V gene, CDR1 is LNHDA and CDR2 is SQIVND (reference sequence). The whole variable domain, filled in from reference TRBV19 and TRBJ2-3, reads DGGITQSPKYLFRKEGQNVTLSCEQNLNHDAMYWYRQDPGQGLRLIYYSQIVNDFQKGDIAEGYSVSREKKESFPLTVTSAQKNPTAFYLCASSMEEGTGDTQYFGPGTRLTVL.

This clone was seen ten or more times. The gene calls are TRBV2 and TRBJ2-7; D not resolved. The CDR3 has 13 amino acids. Germline values: CDR1 SNHLY, CDR2 FYNNEI. The ends were cut back, 4 bases at V and 7 bases at J, with 14 bases in the middle. CDR3 in DNA: TGTGCCAGCAGTGGGGCCGGTTCGAGAGAGCAGTACTTC. Amino acid sequence: CASSGAGSREQYF.

The V gene is TRBV19, the J gene TRBJ2-3; 12 nucleotides agree with TRBD2. This CDR3 comprises 16 residues. Germline values: CDR1 LNHDA, CDR2 SQIVND (reference sequence). J lost 3 bases, V lost 3 bases, and 4 bases had no gene match. The CDR3 protein is CASSILAGGPTDTQYF. As DNA, the CDR3 is TGTGCCAGTAGTATTCTAGCGGGAGGGCCGACAGATACGCAGTATTTT.

CDR3: CASSLASLASGEQYF. CDR3 DNA sequence: TGTGCCAGCAGCTTAGCGAGTCTGGCTAGCGGCGAGCAGTACTTC. The rearrangement uses TRBV7-9 and TRBJ2-7; 7 bases are a match to TRBD2. The CDR3 has 15 residues. J was trimmed by 6 bases and V by 0 bases; bases with no gene match: 8. Germline lookup yields CDR1 SEHNR and CDR2 FQNEAQ (reference sequence).

The rearrangement uses TRBV19 and TRBJ1-6; 8 bases are shared with TRBD1. CDR1 is LNHDA, CDR2 SQIVND, per germline (reference sequence). V shed 2 bases, J shed 6 bases, and the junction held 0 bases outside the gene matches. This CDR3 has 14 residues. The CDR3 reads CASSITGGNSPLHF. The CDR3, as DNA: TGTGCCAGTAGTATAACAGGGGGTAATTCACCCCTCCACTTT.

The gene calls are TRBV5-4 and TRBJ1-1; TRBD1 is a possible D gene (5 bases). There are 16 residues in the CDR3. The germline V and J ends were trimmed by 0 bases and 5 bases, with 17 bases remaining between them. Germline V gene sequence: CDR1 SGHNT, CDR2 YYREEE (reference sequence). As DNA, the CDR3 is TGTGCCAGCAGCTTGGCCTTAACGGGTGGGGGGACTGAAGCTTTCTTT. This sequence encodes CASSLALTGGGTEAFF.

V gene TRBV9 combines with J gene TRBJ2-5, with D possibly being TRBD1 or TRBD2 (5 bases each). The V and J ends lost 6 bases and 1 base respectively, with 16 bases between them. Germline values: CDR1 SGDLS, CDR2 YYNGEE. The CDR3 is made up of 15 amino acids. The CDR3 sequence is CASTGAGYPQETQYF. The CDR3 bases are TGTGCCAGCACCGGGGCCGGGTATCCCCAAGAGACCCAGTACTTC.

The genes are TRBV28 and TRBJ1-5; TRBD1 might be the D (6 bases). Looked up from germline, CDR1 is MDHEN and CDR2 is SYDVKM. Trimming stripped 2 bases from V and 15 bases from J, with 26 bases between. This CDR3 is built from 16 residues. Here the CDR3 DNA reads TGTGCCAGCAGTTTACGGAAGGGGACACAAATCAAGCACGGGCATTTT. It encodes CASSLRKGTQIKHGHF.

The chain carries TRBV12-3 or TRBV12-4 and TRBJ1-1; no definite D call. The CDR3 runs 12 residues. The germline V and J ends were trimmed by 6 bases and 5 bases, with 10 bases remaining between them. The CDR3 reads CASRAGETEAFF. The CDR3 coding sequence is TGTGCCAGCAGAGCTGGGGAAACTGAAGCTTTCTTT.

The chain combines TRBV5-4 with TRBJ2-1; 13 bases line up with TRBD2. The CDR3 consists of 15 residues. Per the germline V gene, CDR1 is SGHNT and CDR2 is YYREEE (reference sequence). Unmatched junction bases numbered 9, after V lost 5 bases and J lost 10 bases. This CDR3 is CASSNGLAGDEEQFF. Here the CDR3 DNA reads TGTGCCAGCAGTAATGGACTAGCGGGAGATGAGGAGCAGTTCTTC.

V is TRBV15 and J is TRBJ2-4; 9 bases line up with TRBD1. From germline, CDR1 is LNHNV and CDR2 YYDKDF (reference sequence). Germline trimming cut 3 bases from V and 3 bases from J; bases unmatched to any gene: 6. CDR3 length equals 16 residues. This CDR3 is CATSSGGQGDKNIQYF. CDR3 DNA sequence: TGTGCCACCAGCAGCGGGGGACAGGGCGACAAAAACATTCAGTACTTC.

This sequence joins TRBV5-1 and TRBJ1-6; a possible D gene is TRBD1 (5 bases). With 0 bases removed from V and 7 bases from J, the gap between germline ends came to 11 bases. The CDR3 runs to 15 residues. Germline V gene sequence: CDR1 SGHRS, CDR2 YFSETQ. CDR3 DNA: TGCGCCAGCAGCTTGGACGGCAGGGCAAATTCACCCCTCCACTTT. This encodes CASSLDGRANSPLHF.

The chain has TRBV4-2 and TRBJ1-1; no clear D gene. Per germline, CDR1 LGHNA and CDR2 YNFKEQ. V was trimmed by 8 bases and J by 3 bases, leaving 13 bases between them. The CDR3 has 13 residues. CDR3 in DNA: TGTGCCAGCGGGAAGGGTCCGGACACTGAAGCTTTCTTT. Its translation: CASGKGPDTEAFF.

The rearrangement uses TRBV28 and TRBJ1-3, with no clear D. This CDR3 is built from 13 residues. V was clipped by 10 bases and J by 0 bases, with 10 bases between them. In germline, CDR1 is MDHEN, CDR2 SYDVKM. CDR3 nucleotides: TGTGCCACCTTGGGAAGCTCTGGAAACACCATATATTTT. Encoded protein: CATLGSSGNTIYF.

The rearrangement uses TRBV12-3 or TRBV12-4 and TRBJ2-7; unclear D gene. V gave up 6 bases and J gave up 1 base, with 10 bases separating them. The CDR3 totals 13 residues. Here the CDR3 DNA reads TGTGCCAGCAGCTATGAAAGATCCTACGAGCAGTACTTC. Translated: CASSYERSYEQYF.

A single count supports this clone. The CDR3 bases are TGTGCCAGCAGTCCGGGAGGACTCTCCTACGAGCAGTACTTC. Translated: CASSPGGLSYEQYF. The J gene is TRBJ2-7, the V gene TRBV7-9, with TRBD2 matching over 7 bases. Germline CDR1 reads SEHNR; CDR2 reads FQNEAQ (reference sequence). This CDR3 is 14 amino acids long. J was trimmed by 0 bases and V by 6 bases; bases with no gene match: 5.

Here the CDR3 reads CASSVERDPNNEQFF. Here the CDR3 DNA reads TGTGCCAGCAGCGTAGAGCGGGATCCTAACAATGAGCAGTTCTTC. The rearrangement uses TRBV9 and TRBJ2-1, with 7 bases aligning to TRBD2. J lost 5 bases, V lost 0 bases, and 5 bases had no gene match. The CDR3 length is 15 residues. Germline V gene lookup returns CDR1 SGDLS and CDR2 YYNGEE.

V and J are TRBV27 and TRBJ2-3; 11 bases are a match to TRBD2. J gave up 5 bases and V 8 bases, and 9 bases lay outside the gene matches. The CDR3 has 15 amino acids. Germline assignment: CDR1 MNHEY and CDR2 SMNVEV (reference sequence). The CDR3 loop reads CASLAGGIGRDTQYF. CDR3 in DNA: TGTGCCAGCTTAGCGGGAGGGATTGGCAGAGATACGCAGTATTTT.

V and J are TRBV6-5 and TRBJ2-7; the D gene is possibly TRBD1 (5 bases). V lost 10 bases to trimming and J lost 2 bases, with 15 bases between them. Germline lookup yields CDR1 MNHEY and CDR2 SVGAGI. This CDR3 contains 13 residues. CDR3 sequence reads: CATTRESTYEQYF. The CDR3, as DNA: TGTGCCACCACCAGGGAATCCACCTACGAGCAGTACTTC.

J is TRBJ1-5 and V is TRBV28, with D possibly TRBD1 on 5 matching bases. Germline CDR1 reads MDHEN; CDR2 reads SYDVKM. Deletions cut 10 bases from V and 0 bases from J, with 19 bases between. This CDR3 is 16 amino acids long. The CDR3 is CATSFSGRDSNQPQHF. In DNA form, the CDR3 reads TGTGCCACCTCTTTTTCGGGCAGGGATAGCAATCAGCCCCAGCATTTT.

The rearrangement joins TRBV12-3 or TRBV12-4 to TRBJ1-5; D remains ambiguous. The CDR3 has 13 residues. V was clipped by 3 bases and J by 3 bases, with 6 bases between them. CDR3 loop: CASSFNLNQPQHF. The CDR3 DNA is TGTGCCAGCAGTTTTAACCTCAATCAGCCCCAGCATTTT.

V and J are TRBV27 and TRBJ1-2, with D possibly TRBD1 on 5 matching bases. Germline lookup yields CDR1 MNHEY and CDR2 SMNVEV (reference sequence). The CDR3 runs to 14 residues. The ends were cut back, 2 bases at V and 4 bases at J, with 11 bases in the middle. The DNA of the CDR3 is TGTGCCAGCAGTTTACGCAGGGAATTCTATGGCTACACCTTC. It translates to CASSLRREFYGYTF.